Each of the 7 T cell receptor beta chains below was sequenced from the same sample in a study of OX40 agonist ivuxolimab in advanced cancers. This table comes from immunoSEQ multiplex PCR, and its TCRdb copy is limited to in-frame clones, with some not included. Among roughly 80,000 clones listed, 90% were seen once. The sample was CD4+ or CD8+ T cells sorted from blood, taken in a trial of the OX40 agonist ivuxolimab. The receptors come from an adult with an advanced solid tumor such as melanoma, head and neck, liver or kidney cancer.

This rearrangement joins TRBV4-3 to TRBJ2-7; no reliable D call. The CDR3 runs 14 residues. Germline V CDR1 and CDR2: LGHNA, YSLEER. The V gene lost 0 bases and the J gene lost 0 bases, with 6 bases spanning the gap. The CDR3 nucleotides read TGCGCCAGCAGCCAAGATACTATCTCCTACGAGCAGTACTTC. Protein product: CASSQDTISYEQYF.

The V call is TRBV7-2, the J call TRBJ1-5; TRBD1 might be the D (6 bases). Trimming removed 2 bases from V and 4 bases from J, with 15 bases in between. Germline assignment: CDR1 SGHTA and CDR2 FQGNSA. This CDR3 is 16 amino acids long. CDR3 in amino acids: CASSLYRGALNQPQHF. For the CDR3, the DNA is TGTGCCAGCAGCTTATATCGGGGGGCTTTGAATCAGCCCCAGCATTTT.

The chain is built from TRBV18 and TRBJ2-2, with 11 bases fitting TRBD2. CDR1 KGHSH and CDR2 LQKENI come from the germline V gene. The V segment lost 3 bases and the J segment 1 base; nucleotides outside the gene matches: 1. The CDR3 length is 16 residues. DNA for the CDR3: TGTGCCAGCTCACCGGGACTAGCGGAGAACACCGGGGAGCTGTTTTTT. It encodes CASSPGLAENTGELFF.

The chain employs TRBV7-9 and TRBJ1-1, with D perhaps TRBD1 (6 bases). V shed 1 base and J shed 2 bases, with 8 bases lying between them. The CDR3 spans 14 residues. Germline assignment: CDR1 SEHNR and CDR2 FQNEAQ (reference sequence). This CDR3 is CASSLEGVNTEAFF. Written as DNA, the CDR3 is TGTGCCAGCAGCTTAGAGGGGGTCAACACTGAAGCTTTCTTT.

CDR3: CASSPPRTGGNQPQHF. CDR3 DNA sequence: TGTGCCAGCAGCCCCCCCCGGACAGGGGGCAATCAGCCCCAGCATTTT. This chain links TRBV16 with TRBJ1-5; 9 bases fit TRBD1. CDR1 is KGHSY, CDR2 FQNENV, per germline. This CDR3 is built from 16 residues. J lost 2 bases, V lost 4 bases, and 6 bases had no gene match.

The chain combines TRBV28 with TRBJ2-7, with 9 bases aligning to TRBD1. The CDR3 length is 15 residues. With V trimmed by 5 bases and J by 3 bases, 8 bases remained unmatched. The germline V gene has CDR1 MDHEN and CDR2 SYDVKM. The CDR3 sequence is CASSPGTGKVYEQYF. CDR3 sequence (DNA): TGTGCCAGCAGTCCTGGGACAGGGAAAGTCTACGAGCAGTACTTC.

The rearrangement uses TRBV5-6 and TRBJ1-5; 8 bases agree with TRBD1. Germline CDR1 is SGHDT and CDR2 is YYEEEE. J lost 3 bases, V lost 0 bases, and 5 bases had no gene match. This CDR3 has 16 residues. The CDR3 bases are TGTGCCAGCAGCTTGGGACAGGGGAAGTTCAATCAGCCCCAGCATTTT. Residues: CASSLGQGKFNQPQHF. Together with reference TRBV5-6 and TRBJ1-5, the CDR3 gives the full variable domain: DAGVTQSPTHLIKTRGQQVTLRCSPKSGHDTVSWYQQALGQGPQFIFQYYEEEERQRGNFPDRFSGHQFPNYSSELNVNALLLGDSALYLCASSLGQGKFNQPQHFGDGTRLSIL.